Listed here are 25 T cell receptor beta chains from one sample, sequenced in a study of blood T cell repertoires in COVID-19. Profiling relied on immunoSEQ multiplex PCR, and the TCRdb table lists in-frame clones only, not all of them. The table shows about 82,000 clones, with just under 80% occurring only once. The sequenced sample was peripheral blood. Receptor source: a man in his 60s with COVID-19, enrolled during active disease.

J is TRBJ1-2 and V is TRBV14, with 7 bases matching TRBD1. CDR1 is SGHDN, CDR2 FVKESK, per germline. V lost 2 bases, J lost 0 bases, and 3 bases stayed unmatched. The CDR3 spans 15 residues. The CDR3 DNA reads TGTGCCAGCAGCCAAACCGGACAGGCTAACTATGGCTACACCTTC. The encoded protein is CASSQTGQANYGYTF. The full variable domain, rest sourced from reference TRBV14 and TRBJ1-2, is EAGVTQFPSHSVIEKGQTVTLRCDPISGHDNLYWYRRVMGKEIKFLLHFVKESKQDESGMPNNRFLAERTGGTYSTLKVQPAELEDSGVYFCASSQTGQANYGYTFGSGTRLTVV.

With respect to this clone: The sample carries other DNA sequences with the same CDR3. This rearrangement joins TRBV29-1 to TRBJ2-1; possible D gene TRBD1, 5 bases. The germline V gene encodes CDR1 SQVTM and CDR2 ANQGSEA. V was clipped by 2 bases and J by 3 bases, with 8 bases between them. The CDR3 is 13 amino acids. The CDR3 spells CSVETGGYNEQFF. CDR3 DNA: TGCAGCGTTGAAACAGGTGGCTACAATGAGCAGTTCTTC.

The genes are TRBV11-3 and TRBJ2-2, with 10 bases identical to TRBD1. Germline V gene lookup returns CDR1 SGHNT and CDR2 YENEEA. V gave up 3 bases and J gave up 6 bases; unmatched junction bases: 4. The CDR3 consists of 15 residues. DNA for the CDR3: TGTGCCAGCAGCTTGACAGGGGGCTGGCCCGGGGAGCTGTTTTTT. Translated: CASSLTGGWPGELFF.

This chain connects TRBV29-1 to TRBJ2-1, with a tentative D call TRBD2 (7 bases). Trimming took 6 bases from V and 7 from J, leaving 22 bases between them. From germline, CDR1 is SQVTM and CDR2 ANQGSEA. The CDR3 spans 15 residues. CDR3 sequence (DNA): TGCAGCGTCGAAAGTAGGGGGGGCGGCGGGAATGAGCAGTTCTTC. Amino acids: CSVESRGGGGNEQFF.

V and J are TRBV19 and TRBJ1-1, with 8 positions matching TRBD1. The V segment lost 1 base and the J segment 11 bases; nucleotides outside the gene matches: 6. CDR3 length: 13 residues. Germline CDR1 LNHDA, CDR2 SQIVND (reference sequence). The CDR3 coding sequence is TGTGCCAGTAGTATAGGGGGACAGGTCGAGGCTTTCTTT. Translating gives CASSIGGQVEAFF.

This clone has just one count. This chain links TRBV4-3 with TRBJ2-1, with 8 bases matching TRBD2. V shed 2 bases and J 7 bases; nucleotides not matched to a gene: 10. Germline V CDR1 and CDR2: LGHNA, YSLEER. The CDR3 is 16 amino acids. The CDR3 loop is CASSQLPAGDENEQFF. For the CDR3, the DNA is TGCGCCAGCAGCCAATTACCAGCGGGAGATGAAAATGAGCAGTTCTTC.

The V call is TRBV12-3 or TRBV12-4, the J call TRBJ2-1, with 8 bases matching TRBD2. V shed 8 bases and J 6 bases; nucleotides not matched to a gene: 6. The CDR3 length is 13 residues. The CDR3 coding sequence is TGTGCCAGCCAGGGACTAGGGGGCAATGAGCAGTTCTTC. Protein: CASQGLGGNEQFF.

This sequence joins TRBV6-6 and TRBJ2-7; D might be TRBD2 (5 bases). CDR3 length equals 14 residues. Trimming shortened V by 4 bases and J by 1 base, and 11 bases separated the two germline ends. Germline-derived CDR1 and CDR2 are MNHNY and SVGAGI (reference sequence). The DNA of the CDR3 is TGTGCCAGCAGTTGGTCCAGCGGATCCTACGAGCAGTACTTC. Encoded protein: CASSWSSGSYEQYF.

This clone is a singleton in its sample. V is TRBV11-2 and J is TRBJ2-7, with 13 positions matching TRBD2. Unmatched junction bases numbered 10, after V lost 4 bases and J lost 4 bases. This CDR3 is built from 17 residues. Germline loops: CDR1 SGHAT, CDR2 FQNNGV. CDR3 sequence: CASSSPGTSGGAYEQYF. In nucleotides, the CDR3 is TGTGCCAGCAGCTCCCCCGGCACTAGCGGGGGGGCATACGAGCAGTACTTC.

This clone was seen a few times. CDR3: CASSLEQSLNQPQHF. CDR3 DNA: TGTGCCAGCAGCTTGGAACAGTCACTGAATCAGCCCCAGCATTTT. This chain uses TRBV5-5 with TRBJ1-5, with unresolved D. V lost 0 bases and J lost 4, with 11 bases in between. CDR3 length: 15 residues. The germline V gene encodes CDR1 SGHKS and CDR2 YYEKEE (reference sequence).

The J gene is TRBJ1-4, the V gene TRBV7-3; no definite D call. CDR1 is SGHTA and CDR2 is FQGTGA in the germline V gene. V lost 2 bases and J lost 4, with 11 bases in between. This CDR3 contains 15 residues. The CDR3 protein is CASSLRGALNEKLFF. The CDR3 DNA sequence: TGTGCCAGCAGCTTACGGGGAGCCCTTAATGAAAAACTGTTTTTT.

The CDR3, as DNA: TGCGCCAGCAGCTTGCTCCCGGGACTAGCGGAAGGCGAGCAGTACTTC. This gives the protein CASSLLPGLAEGEQYF. The genes are TRBV5-1 and TRBJ2-7, with 11 bases matching TRBD2. The CDR3 is 16 residues long. V was pared by 1 base and J by 6 bases, with 9 bases of the junction left unmatched. Per the germline V gene, CDR1 is SGHRS and CDR2 is YFSETQ.

The chain uses TRBV27 and TRBJ1-1; D may be TRBD1 (6 bases). The CDR3 extends over 14 amino acids. CDR1 MNHEY and CDR2 SMNVEV come from the germline V gene (reference sequence). V was cut by 3 bases and J by 3 bases, with 11 bases left in between. The CDR3 region has the DNA TGTGCCAGCAGTTTCCACAGGGAGTACACTGAAGCTTTCTTT. Residues: CASSFHREYTEAFF.

DNA of the CDR3: TGCGCCAGCAGTCAACCGGGACACACTTTAGACAAAAACATTCAGTACTTC. Amino acids: CASSQPGHTLDKNIQYF. V is TRBV23-1 and J is TRBJ2-4; maybe TRBD1 (6 bases). TRBV23-1 is reported as an ORF; its role is uncertain. This CDR3 is built from 17 residues. The V end lost 2 bases, the J end lost 3 bases, and 17 bases lay between the germline ends.

The chain couples TRBV6-5 to TRBJ2-7; D not resolved. The CDR3 totals 14 residues. Germline V CDR1 and CDR2: MNHEY, SVGAGI. The V and J ends lost 8 bases and 4 bases respectively, with 18 bases between them. The CDR3 here is CASDLTWARYEQYF. The CDR3 DNA sequence: TGTGCCAGCGACCTTACCTGGGCCCGATACGAGCAGTACTTC.

The chain is built from TRBV6-5 and TRBJ2-5; maybe TRBD2 (6 bases). There are 13 residues in the CDR3. Trimming stripped 6 bases from V and 5 bases from J, with 13 bases between. Per the germline V gene, CDR1 is MNHEY and CDR2 is SVGAGI. CDR3 bases: TGTGCCAGCAGGCTTACTAGCTCTGAGACCCAGTACTTC. It yields the protein CASRLTSSETQYF.

This clone came up once. CDR3 sequence (DNA): TGTGCCAGCAGAGAGACTAGCGGGAGCAGGTGGGGCTCCTACAATGAGCAGTTCTTC. Translation gives CASRETSGSRWGSYNEQFF. The V call is TRBV5-8, the J call TRBJ2-1, with 12 bases identical to TRBD2. CDR1 is SGHTS, CDR2 YDEGEE, per germline. V was clipped by 5 bases and J by 0 bases; unmatched bases: 12. This CDR3 region has 19 residues.

The V gene is TRBV10-3, the J gene TRBJ1-4, with TRBD1 as a possible D gene (5 bases). Per the germline V gene, CDR1 is ENHRY and CDR2 is SYGVKD. The CDR3 consists of 16 residues. The germline V and J ends were trimmed by 0 bases and 5 bases, with 13 bases remaining between them. DNA for the CDR3: TGTGCCATCAGTGAGTCAAAGTGGACACTAAATGAAAAACTGTTTTTT. This encodes CAISESKWTLNEKLFF.

This clone was seen a few times. The chain has TRBV5-4 and TRBJ2-1, with 12 bases that match TRBD2. This CDR3 has 16 residues. Looked up from germline, CDR1 is SGHNT and CDR2 is YYREEE (reference sequence). The junction had 7 bases not matched to a gene; V was cut back by 4 bases and J by 5 bases. CDR3 loop: CASSPNGLAGNNEQFF. The CDR3 DNA sequence: TGTGCCAGCAGCCCAAATGGACTAGCGGGGAACAATGAGCAGTTCTTC.

The chain employs TRBV2 and TRBJ1-1; the D is unclear. Between the trimmed V and J ends, which lost 7 bases and 6 bases, there was a span of 9 bases. Germline assignment: CDR1 SNHLY and CDR2 FYNNEI. The CDR3 extends over 11 amino acids. The CDR3 coding sequence is TGTGCCAGCACCCTAGTGGCTGAAGCTTTCTTT. It yields the protein CASTLVAEAFF.

This chain uses TRBV2 with TRBJ1-1; D is perhaps TRBD1 (5 bases). CDR3 length equals 13 residues. With 4 bases removed from V and 6 bases from J, the gap between germline ends came to 12 bases. Looked up from germline, CDR1 is SNHLY and CDR2 is FYNNEI. Here the CDR3 DNA reads TGTGCCAGCAGTGGGCAGGGCAAAGCTGAAGCTTTCTTT. This translates into CASSGQGKAEAFF.

The rearrangement joins TRBV13 to TRBJ2-7; 9 bases agree with TRBD1. Trimming took 5 bases from V and 1 from J; bases not matched to a gene: 6. Germline CDR1 and CDR2: PRHDT and FYEKMQ (reference sequence). The CDR3 is 15 residues long. The CDR3 region is CASSRQGVASYEQYF. CDR3 sequence (DNA): TGTGCCAGCAGCCGACAGGGGGTGGCATCCTACGAGCAGTACTTC. Supplemented by reference TRBV13 and TRBJ2-7, the full variable domain reads AAGVIQSPRHLIKEKRETATLKCYPIPRHDTVYWYQQGPGQDPQFLISFYEKMQSDKGSIPDRFSAQQFSDYHSELNMSSLELGDSALYFCASSRQGVASYEQYFGPGTRLTVT.

CDR3: CASRDGQEQFF. The DNA for the CDR3 is TGTGCCAGCAGAGACGGACAGGAGCAGTTCTTC. The chain joins TRBV6-4 to TRBJ2-1, with D possibly being TRBD1 (6 bases). This CDR3 region has 11 residues. V gave up 6 bases and J gave up 10 bases, with 10 bases separating them. Germline V lookup: CDR1 MRHNA, CDR2 SNTAGT.

This clone appeared once. This sequence joins TRBV6-5 and TRBJ2-1; 10 nucleotides match TRBD1. V was clipped by 4 bases and J by 5 bases; unmatched bases: 5. Germline CDR1 reads MNHEY; CDR2 reads SVGAGI. CDR3 size: 15 residues. CDR3 sequence (DNA): TGTGCCAGCAGTTTGACAGGGGGCGCCCACAATGAGCAGTTCTTC. Its translation is CASSLTGGAHNEQFF.

V is TRBV3-1 (or the pseudogene TRBV3-2) and J is TRBJ1-5; 7 bases line up with TRBD1. The CDR3 runs to 15 residues. The germline gives CDR1 LGHDT, CDR2 YNNKEL (reference sequence). Trimming took 0 bases from V and 4 from J; bases not matched to a gene: 3. The CDR3 loop reads CASSQDRGRNQPQHF. DNA of the CDR3: TGTGCCAGCAGCCAAGATAGGGGGCGTAATCAGCCCCAGCATTTT.